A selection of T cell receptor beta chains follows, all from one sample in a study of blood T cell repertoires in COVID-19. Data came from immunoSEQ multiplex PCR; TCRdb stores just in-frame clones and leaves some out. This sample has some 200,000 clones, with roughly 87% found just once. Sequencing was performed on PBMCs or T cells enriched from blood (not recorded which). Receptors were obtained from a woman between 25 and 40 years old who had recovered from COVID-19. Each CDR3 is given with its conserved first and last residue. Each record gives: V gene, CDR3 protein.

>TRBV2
CASSSFRRESTDTQYF
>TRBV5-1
CASSYTGGEKAGYTF
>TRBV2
CASSHVRTYEQYF
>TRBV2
CASSGGGRRLLGNTIYF
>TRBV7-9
CAGTAGGTDEQFF
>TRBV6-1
CASSETERYNSPLHF
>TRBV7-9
CASSSLDPDSYNEQFF
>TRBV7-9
CASSLSSGNTIYF
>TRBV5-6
CASSPDRAYEQYF
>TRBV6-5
CASSYVSGAQGNTIYF
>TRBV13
CASSLGPGQEYNEQFF
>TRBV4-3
CASSQGATDYTGELFF
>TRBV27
CASRLAGYNEQFF
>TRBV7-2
CASTIYRFSSYNEQFF
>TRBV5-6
CASSRGTAPYGYTF
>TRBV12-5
CASVRDRGRNSPLHF
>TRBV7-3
CASSPGTSFGEQYF
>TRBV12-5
CASGGAANSPLHF
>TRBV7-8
CASSLEQDSNQPQHF
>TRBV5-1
CASMVSTGTGEQYF
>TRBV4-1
CASSQVTEGNTIYF
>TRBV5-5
CASSLNGADSPLHF
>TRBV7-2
CASSLELTGAYGYTF
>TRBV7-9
CASSTGTGLKGSYNEQFF
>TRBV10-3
CAIRDRGDSPLHF
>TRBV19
CASIDYTGELFF
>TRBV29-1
CSVEGPRTGELFF
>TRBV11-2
CASSSHTGTAYEQYF
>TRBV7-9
CASSLAIAGGSYEQYF
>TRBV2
CASRGEETQYF
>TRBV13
CASSTTGTSGSRETQYF
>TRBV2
CASTEGGTGGNYGYTF